What follows is one T cell receptor beta chain and its context. From germline, CDR1 is MDHEN and CDR2 SYDVKM. The V end lost 5 bases, the J end lost 0 bases, and 11 bases lay between the germline ends. This CDR3 contains 15 residues. In the original workflow: Amplified reference gene primers provided the basis for estimating nucleated cell counts. The table came from immunoSEQ multiplex PCR; TCRdb's copy has only in-frame clones and leaves some out. The V and J calls and clone size come from that table; D and trimming were worked out from the DNA. The table has approximately 120,000 clones, roughly 85% seen once. This specimen belongs to a study of blood T cell repertoires in COVID-19. About the study: The origin of the acute and convalescent COVID-19 samples was the United States, Italy and Spain. PBMCs, B-cell-depleted T cells, or T cells provided the cDNA or gDNA that made up the material.

The sequence was collected from a woman in her sixties or seventies with acute or convalescent COVID-19. The chain couples TRBV28 to TRBJ2-1; D unresolved. The specimen sequenced was peripheral blood. For the CDR3, the DNA is TGTGCCAGCAGTAGCGAAGCGATCTCCTACAATGAGCAGTTCTTC. Encoded protein: CASSSEAISYNEQFF. Drawing the rest from reference TRBV28 and TRBJ2-1, the complete variable domain is DVKVTQSSRYLVKRTGEKVFLECVQDMDHENMFWYRQDPGLGLRLIYFSYDVKMKEKGDIPEGYSVSREKKERFSLILESASTNQTSMYLCASSSEAISYNEQFFGPGTRLTVL.